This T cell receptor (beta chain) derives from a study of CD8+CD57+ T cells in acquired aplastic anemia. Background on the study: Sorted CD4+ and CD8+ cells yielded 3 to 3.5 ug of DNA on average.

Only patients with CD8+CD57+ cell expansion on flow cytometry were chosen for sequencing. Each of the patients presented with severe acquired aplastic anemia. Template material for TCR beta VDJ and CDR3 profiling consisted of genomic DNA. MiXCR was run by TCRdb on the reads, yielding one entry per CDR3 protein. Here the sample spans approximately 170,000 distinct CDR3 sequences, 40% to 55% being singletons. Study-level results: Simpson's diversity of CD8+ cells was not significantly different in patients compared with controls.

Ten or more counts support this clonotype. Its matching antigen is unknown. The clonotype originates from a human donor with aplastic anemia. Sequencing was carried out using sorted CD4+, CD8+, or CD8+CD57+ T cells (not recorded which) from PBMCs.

In DNA form, the CDR3 reads TGTGCCAGCAGTTACTCGGTGGATCCCCCGCAGTATTTT. Its translation is CASSYSVDPPQYF. V and J are TRBV6-5 and TRBJ2-3, with D unresolved. Trimming took off 0 bases at V and 10 bases at J, with 11 bases between the two ends. The CDR3 contains 13 residues. Germline assignment: CDR1 MNHEY and CDR2 SVGAGI.